The 26 T cell receptor beta chains below all came from one sample that was sequenced in a study of blood T cell repertoires in COVID-19. The table came from immunoSEQ multiplex PCR; TCRdb's copy has only in-frame clones and leaves some out. Of about 330,000 clones in the sample, roughly 87% were seen once. The specimen sequenced was peripheral blood. All receptors come from a man aged 25 to 40 with COVID-19, enrolled during active disease.

The chain is built from TRBV5-6 and TRBJ1-1; no clear D. Trimming took 7 bases from V and 3 from J, leaving 10 bases between them. CDR1 and CDR2 from the germline V gene are SGHDT and YYEEEE. The CDR3 runs to 12 residues. The chain's CDR3 is CASAGTDTEAFF. The CDR3 DNA follows: TGTGCCAGCGCAGGTACGGACACTGAAGCTTTCTTT.

About this clone: Other DNA sequences in this specimen translate into the identical CDR3. This chain joins TRBV5-1 and TRBJ1-4; D not resolved. The CDR3 totals 14 residues. Germline assignment: CDR1 SGHRS and CDR2 YFSETQ. V lost 0 bases and J 3 bases, leaving 6 bases between the germline ends. CDR3 DNA sequence: TGCGCCAGCAGCTTGGCCGGGGCTAATGAAAAACTGTTTTTT. Encoded protein: CASSLAGANEKLFF. Drawing the rest from reference TRBV5-1 and TRBJ1-4, the complete variable domain is KAGVTQTPRYLIKTRGQQVTLSCSPISGHRSVSWYQQTPGQGLQFLFEYFSETQRNKGNFPGRFSGRQFSNSRSEMNVSTLELGDSALYLCASSLAGANEKLFFGSGTQLSVL.

V usage is TRBV30 and J usage is TRBJ1-2; perhaps TRBD1 as D (6 bases). Germline V CDR1 and CDR2: GTSNPN, SVGIG (reference sequence). V gave up 7 bases and J gave up 5 bases, with 17 bases separating them. The CDR3 covers 13 residues. The CDR3 DNA reads TGTGCCTATATCGAACAGGGATATTATGGCTACACCTTC. Translation gives CAYIEQGYYGYTF.

This chain links TRBV7-3 with TRBJ2-2, with 9 bases fitting TRBD2. The trim removed 3 bases at V and 1 base at J, leaving 6 bases unmatched. The CDR3 is 17 residues long. Germline CDR1 is SGHTA and CDR2 is FQGTGA. The CDR3, as DNA: TGTGCCAGCAGCTTTATAGCGGGAGCCTTGAACACCGGGGAGCTGTTTTTT. As protein: CASSFIAGALNTGELFF.

The rearrangement uses TRBV15 and TRBJ1-4; D might be TRBD1 (6 bases). There are 15 residues in the CDR3. Trimming shortened V by 0 bases and J by 15 bases, and 20 bases separated the two germline ends. Germline V lookup: CDR1 LNHNV, CDR2 YYDKDF (reference sequence). This chain's CDR3 is CATSRDAGGQAVMFF. CDR3 DNA: TGTGCCACCAGCAGAGATGCCGGGGGGCAGGCGGTGATGTTTTTT.

The CDR3: CASSQLQGMNTEAFF. Written as DNA, the CDR3 is TGCGCCAGCAGCCAACTGCAGGGGATGAACACTGAAGCTTTCTTT. The rearrangement links TRBV4-1 to TRBJ1-1; maybe TRBD1 (6 bases). The CDR3 has 15 residues. The germline V gene encodes CDR1 MGHRA and CDR2 YSYEKL. V lost 2 bases and J 0 bases, leaving 10 bases between the germline ends.

The chain has TRBV5-1 and TRBJ1-1; D may be TRBD1 (5 bases). V gave up 0 bases and J gave up 6 bases, with 15 bases separating them. In germline, CDR1 is SGHRS, CDR2 YFSETQ. There are 15 residues in the CDR3. This CDR3 reads CASSLAAGKKAEAFF. CDR3 DNA: TGCGCCAGCAGCTTGGCTGCAGGGAAAAAGGCTGAAGCTTTCTTT.

V gene TRBV11-2 combines with J gene TRBJ1-1; no clear D gene. Germline V lookup: CDR1 SGHAT, CDR2 FQNNGV. The V end was cut by 1 base, the J end by 5 bases, with 11 bases between. This CDR3 region has 14 residues. The CDR3, as DNA: TGTGCCAGCAGCTTAGTCGGGGTACGAACTGAAGCTTTCTTT. The encoded protein is CASSLVGVRTEAFF.

This chain uses TRBV19 with TRBJ2-3; D possibly corresponds to TRBD1 (5 bases). CDR1 is LNHDA, CDR2 SQIVND, per germline (reference sequence). V dropped 5 bases and J dropped 0 bases, with 12 bases sitting between them. The length of the CDR3 is 15 residues. The CDR3 nucleotides are TGTGCCAGTAGTTACAGGTCTTTAAGCACAGATACGCAGTATTTT. Amino acid sequence: CASSYRSLSTDTQYF.

The rearrangement uses TRBV18 and TRBJ1-1, with TRBD1 identical over 8 bases. CDR1 and CDR2 from the germline V gene are KGHSH and LQKENI. CDR3 length: 14 amino acids. Trimming took 1 base from V and 4 from J; bases not matched to a gene: 2. CDR3 residues: CASSPQDRATEAFF. CDR3 nucleotide sequence: TGTGCCAGCTCACCACAGGACAGGGCCACTGAAGCTTTCTTT.

This rearrangement joins TRBV2 to TRBJ2-7; TRBD1 matches 10 bases. The germline V gene encodes CDR1 SNHLY and CDR2 FYNNEI. The junction had 6 bases not matched to a gene; V was cut back by 6 bases and J by 7 bases. CDR3 length: 13 residues. The CDR3 spells CASRADRGREQYF. The CDR3 coding sequence is TGTGCCAGCAGGGCCGACAGGGGGCGGGAGCAGTACTTC.

The DNA for the CDR3 is TGTGCCAGCAGCTTGACAGACTATGGCTACACCTTC. It specifies CASSLTDYGYTF. The chain uses TRBV5-5 and TRBJ1-2, with no clear D. CDR3 size: 12 residues. The germline V and J ends were trimmed by 1 base and 3 bases, with 4 bases remaining between them. CDR1 is SGHKS and CDR2 is YYEKEE in the germline V gene (reference sequence).

This clone turned up a few times. This sequence joins TRBV19 and TRBJ2-2, with unresolved D. The germline V gene encodes CDR1 LNHDA and CDR2 SQIVND (reference sequence). The CDR3 covers 15 residues. With 1 base removed from V and 7 bases from J, the gap between germline ends came to 13 bases. For the CDR3, the DNA is TGTGCCAGTAGTATAGGGCGGTCTCGACTCGGGGAGCTGTTTTTT. Amino acids: CASSIGRSRLGELFF.

The V gene is TRBV7-3, the J gene TRBJ2-7, with TRBD1 identical over 11 bases. Unmatched junction bases numbered 9, after V lost 5 bases and J lost 6 bases. The CDR3 runs to 15 residues. Germline values: CDR1 SGHTA, CDR2 FQGTGA. CDR3 nucleotides: TGTGCCAGCAGCCCAAGGACAGGGGGCCCGGGCGAGCAGTACTTC. The encoded protein is CASSPRTGGPGEQYF.

The J gene is TRBJ1-2, the V gene TRBV3-1 (or the pseudogene TRBV3-2); 8 bases fit TRBD1. The CDR3 length is 15 residues. V gave up 4 bases and J gave up 4 bases; unmatched junction bases: 8. The V gene's germline CDR1 is LGHDT and CDR2 YNNKEL (reference sequence). CDR3 coding DNA: TGTGCCAGCAGCCCCCCGGCAGGGGGCGTCTATGGCTACACCTTC. Translating it yields CASSPPAGGVYGYTF.

V gene TRBV7-8 combines with J gene TRBJ2-1; TRBD2 might be the D (6 bases). This CDR3 region has 17 residues. The V gene's germline CDR1 is SGHVS and CDR2 FQNEAQ. Trimming took off 7 bases at V and 1 base at J, with 20 bases between the two ends. CDR3 amino acids: CASTPVLGTFSYNEQFF. CDR3 in DNA: TGTGCCAGCACTCCAGTTCTTGGGACTTTTTCCTACAATGAGCAGTTCTTC.

This clone was found a few times. V gene TRBV9 combines with J gene TRBJ1-2; TRBD1 matches at 9 bases. Per germline, CDR1 SGDLS and CDR2 YYNGEE. V was pared by 2 bases and J by 4 bases, with 9 bases of the junction left unmatched. The CDR3 extends over 16 amino acids. The CDR3 spells CASSVRRGQGVYGYTF. CDR3 coding DNA: TGTGCCAGCAGCGTCCGTAGGGGACAGGGCGTCTATGGCTACACCTTC.

The genes are TRBV3-1 (or the pseudogene TRBV3-2) and TRBJ2-7; D may be TRBD1 (6 bases). There are 13 residues in the CDR3. V was cut by 4 bases and J by 12 bases, with 19 bases left in between. Germline-derived CDR1 and CDR2 are LGHDT and YNNKEL (reference sequence). The CDR3: CASSPTGQSRGYF. The CDR3 bases are TGTGCCAGCAGCCCAACTGGACAGTCAAGGGGGTACTTC.

The chain recombines TRBV7-3 with TRBJ2-2; D ambiguous. Germline V gene data show CDR1 as SGHTA and CDR2 as FQGTGA. This CDR3 region has 14 residues. The V gene lost 4 bases and the J gene lost 4 bases, with 10 bases spanning the gap. The CDR3 region is CASSWSFGTGELFF. CDR3 coding DNA: TGTGCCAGCAGCTGGAGTTTTGGCACCGGGGAGCTGTTTTTT.

The V call is TRBV29-1, the J call TRBJ2-5; the D gene is possibly TRBD2 (6 bases). V was clipped by 8 bases and J by 5 bases, with 21 bases between them. This CDR3 contains 14 residues. Germline V gene sequence: CDR1 SQVTM, CDR2 ANQGSEA. The CDR3, as DNA: TGCAGCCTCCACACCGGGACTGTGGGCGAGACCCAGTACTTC. Residues: CSLHTGTVGETQYF.

The V and J genes are TRBV11-2 and TRBJ2-1; tentatively, D is TRBD2 (5 bases). V lost 5 bases and J lost 5, with 13 bases in between. Germline V lookup: CDR1 SGHAT, CDR2 FQNNGV. This CDR3 has 14 amino acids. The CDR3 here is CASSILTNHNEQFF. The CDR3 DNA reads as TGTGCCAGCAGCATATTGACTAACCACAATGAGCAGTTCTTC.

There are many counts of this clone. The chain carries TRBV6-4 and TRBJ2-7, with TRBD2 matching 9 bases. Germline V gives CDR1 MRHNA, CDR2 SNTAGT. After removal of 3 bases from V and 5 bases from J, the junction contained 8 bases not matched to a gene. The CDR3 covers 15 residues. CDR3 in amino acids: CASSELAGEFNEQYF. The CDR3 DNA is TGTGCCAGCAGTGAGTTAGCGGGAGAGTTCAACGAGCAGTACTTC.

This sequence joins TRBV15 and TRBJ2-1; TRBD2 matches 9 bases. Germline CDR1 LNHNV, CDR2 YYDKDF (reference sequence). V lost 0 bases and J lost 2; bases outside the gene matches: 2. CDR3 length: 16 residues. The CDR3 nucleotides read TGTGCCACCAGCAGAGATAAGCGGGAGGCCTACAATGAGCAGTTCTTC. As protein: CATSRDKREAYNEQFF.

The chain carries TRBV19 and TRBJ1-2; weak D call: TRBD1 (6 bases). The CDR3 has 14 amino acids. V shed 4 bases and J shed 13 bases, with 22 bases lying between them. The germline V gene encodes CDR1 LNHDA and CDR2 SQIVND (reference sequence). CDR3 region: CASSTGEGHSLLTF. The CDR3 DNA is TGTGCCAGTAGTACTGGAGAGGGACACTCTTTACTCACCTTC. Drawing the rest from reference TRBV19 and TRBJ1-2, the complete variable domain is DGGITQSPKYLFRKEGQNVTLSCEQNLNHDAMYWYRQDPGQGLRLIYYSQIVNDFQKGDIAEGYSVSREKKESFPLTVTSAQKNPTAFYLCASSTGEGHSLLTFGSGTRLTVV.

The V call is TRBV5-4, the J call TRBJ2-2; 12 bases are a match to TRBD1. The germline gives CDR1 SGHNT, CDR2 YYREEE (reference sequence). The CDR3 has 15 amino acids. Trimming at V came to 3 bases and at J to 7 bases, leaving 4 bases not matched to a gene. In DNA form, the CDR3 reads TGTGCCAGCAGCTGGGGACAGGGGGCGAGCGGGGAGCTGTTTTTT. This encodes CASSWGQGASGELFF.

The rearrangement links TRBV7-9 to TRBJ2-7; 7 bases line up with TRBD1. The V and J ends lost 5 bases and 1 base, in that order; junction bases with no gene match: 5. The CDR3 is 14 amino acids. Per the germline V gene, CDR1 is SEHNR and CDR2 is FQNEAQ (reference sequence). The CDR3 nucleotides are TGTGCCAGCAGCCTGACAGGGACATCCTACGAGCAGTACTTC. Its translation is CASSLTGTSYEQYF. The entire variable domain, with the rest obtained from reference TRBV7-9 and TRBJ2-7, is as follows: DTGVSQNPRHKITKRGQNVTFRCDPISEHNRLYWYRQTLGQGPEFLTYFQNEAQLEKSRLLSDRFSAERPKGSFSTLEIQRTEQGDSAMYLCASSLTGTSYEQYFGPGTRLTVT.